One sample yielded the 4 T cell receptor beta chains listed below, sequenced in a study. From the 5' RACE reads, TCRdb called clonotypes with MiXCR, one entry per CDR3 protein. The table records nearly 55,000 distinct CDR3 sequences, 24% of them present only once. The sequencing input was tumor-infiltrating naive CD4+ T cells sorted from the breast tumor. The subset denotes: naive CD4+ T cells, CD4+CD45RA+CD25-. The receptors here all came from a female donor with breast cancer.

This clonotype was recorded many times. The DNA for the CDR3 is TGCGCCAGCTTCAGGACAGGATCGAACCAAGAGACCCAGTACTTC. Translated, it gives CASFRTGSNQETQYF. The chain couples TRBV5-1 to TRBJ2-5; TRBD1 matches at 7 bases. Looked up from germline, CDR1 is SGHRS and CDR2 is YFSETQ. The CDR3 has 15 residues. V gave up 7 bases and J gave up 0 bases; unmatched junction bases: 9.

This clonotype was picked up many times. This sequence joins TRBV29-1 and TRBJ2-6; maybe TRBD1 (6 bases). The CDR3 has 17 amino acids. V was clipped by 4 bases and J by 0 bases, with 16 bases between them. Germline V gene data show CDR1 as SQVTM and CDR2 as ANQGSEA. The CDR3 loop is CSVGSGQLSSGANVLTF. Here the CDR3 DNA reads TGCAGCGTTGGGAGTGGACAGTTAAGCTCTGGGGCCAACGTCCTGACTTTC.

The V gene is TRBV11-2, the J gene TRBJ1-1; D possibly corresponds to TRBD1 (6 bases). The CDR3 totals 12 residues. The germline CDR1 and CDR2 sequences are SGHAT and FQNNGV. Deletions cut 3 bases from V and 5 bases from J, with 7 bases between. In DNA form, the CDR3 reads TGTGCCAGCAGCTTTACAGGGACTGAAGCTTTCTTT. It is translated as CASSFTGTEAFF.

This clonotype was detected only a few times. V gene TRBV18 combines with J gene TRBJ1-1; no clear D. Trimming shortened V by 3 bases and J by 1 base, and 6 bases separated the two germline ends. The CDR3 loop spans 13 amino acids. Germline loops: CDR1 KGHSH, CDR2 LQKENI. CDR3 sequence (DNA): TGTGCCAGCTCACCTGGAGGGAACACTGAAGCTTTCTTT. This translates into CASSPGGNTEAFF.